The entry below gives a single T cell receptor beta chain sequence along with its context. The data were obtained in a study of T cell responses to AZD1222 COVID-19 vaccine. Profiled with immunoSEQ multiplex PCR; TCRdb holds only in-frame clones, not every one. The table includes 250,000 to 300,000 clones, 94% detected once. Unmatched junction bases numbered 11, after V lost 3 bases and J lost 9 bases. Germline CDR1 and CDR2: SGHDT and YYEEEE. The CDR3 spans 16 residues. Sequencing was performed on peripheral blood, taken 28 days after the second AZD1222 dose. The clonotype originates from an adult who received the AZD1222 COVID-19 vaccine. J is TRBJ1-6 and V is TRBV5-6; TRBD1 agrees at 8 bases. CDR3 protein: CASSSRGRGLGSPLHF. CDR3 nucleotides: TGTGCCAGCAGCTCCAGGGGCAGGGGGCTTGGTTCACCCCTCCACTTT.